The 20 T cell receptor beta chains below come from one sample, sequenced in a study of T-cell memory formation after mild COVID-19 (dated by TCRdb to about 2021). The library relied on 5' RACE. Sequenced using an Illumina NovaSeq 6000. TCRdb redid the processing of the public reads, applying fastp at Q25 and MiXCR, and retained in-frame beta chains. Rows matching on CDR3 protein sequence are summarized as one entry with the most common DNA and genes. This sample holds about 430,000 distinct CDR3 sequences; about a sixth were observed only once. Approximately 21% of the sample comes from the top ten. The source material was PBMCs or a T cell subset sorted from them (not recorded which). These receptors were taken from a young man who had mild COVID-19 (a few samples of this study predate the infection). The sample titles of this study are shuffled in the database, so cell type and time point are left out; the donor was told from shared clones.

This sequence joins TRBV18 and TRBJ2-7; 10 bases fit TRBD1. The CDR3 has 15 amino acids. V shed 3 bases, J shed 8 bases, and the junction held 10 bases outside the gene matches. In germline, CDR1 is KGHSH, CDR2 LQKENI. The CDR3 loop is CASSPTGGPNLKQYF. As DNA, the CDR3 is TGTGCCAGCTCACCGACAGGGGGCCCAAATCTTAAGCAGTACTTC.

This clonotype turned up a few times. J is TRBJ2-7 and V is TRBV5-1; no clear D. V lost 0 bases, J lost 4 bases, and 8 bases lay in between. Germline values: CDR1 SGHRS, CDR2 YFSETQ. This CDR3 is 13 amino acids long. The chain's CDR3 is CASSLGSRYEQYV. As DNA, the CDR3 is TGCGCCAGCAGCTTGGGGTCCCGTTACGAGCAGTACGTC.

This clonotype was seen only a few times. The DNA for the CDR3 is TGTGCCAGCACCACCTTGCGGGGACGCTACACCGGGGAGCTGTTTTTT. This codes for CASTTLRGRYTGELFF. This rearrangement joins TRBV7-3 to TRBJ2-2; possibly TRBD2 for D (6 bases). The CDR3 covers 16 residues. The V and J ends lost 7 bases and 3 bases respectively, with 18 bases between them. CDR1 and CDR2 (germline): SGHTA, FQGTGA.

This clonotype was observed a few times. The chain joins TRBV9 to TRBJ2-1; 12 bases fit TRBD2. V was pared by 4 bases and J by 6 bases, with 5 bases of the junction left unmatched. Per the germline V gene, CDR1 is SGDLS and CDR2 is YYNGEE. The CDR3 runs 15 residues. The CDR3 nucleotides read TGTGCCAGCAGCCCTAGCGGGGGGGCGGGCAATGAGCAGTTCTTC. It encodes CASSPSGGAGNEQFF.

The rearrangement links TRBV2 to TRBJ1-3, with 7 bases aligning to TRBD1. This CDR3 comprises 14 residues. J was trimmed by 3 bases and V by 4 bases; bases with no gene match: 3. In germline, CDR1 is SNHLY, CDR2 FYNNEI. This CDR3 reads CASSAGQFGNTIYF. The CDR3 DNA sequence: TGTGCCAGCAGTGCGGGACAGTTTGGAAACACCATATATTTT.

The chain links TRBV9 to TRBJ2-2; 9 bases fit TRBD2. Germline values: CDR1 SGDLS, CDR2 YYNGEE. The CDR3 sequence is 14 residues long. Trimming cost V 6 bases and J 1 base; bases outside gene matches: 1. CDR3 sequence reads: CASILAGNTGELFF. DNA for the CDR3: TGTGCCAGCATACTAGCGGGGAACACCGGGGAGCTGTTTTTT.

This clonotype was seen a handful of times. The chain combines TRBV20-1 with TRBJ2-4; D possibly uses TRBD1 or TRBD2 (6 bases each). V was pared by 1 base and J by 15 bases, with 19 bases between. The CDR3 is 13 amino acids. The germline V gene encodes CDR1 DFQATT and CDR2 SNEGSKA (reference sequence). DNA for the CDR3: TGCAGTGCTAGAGCCGATGGTGATGGGGGGCCGTACTTC. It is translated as CSARADGDGGPYF.

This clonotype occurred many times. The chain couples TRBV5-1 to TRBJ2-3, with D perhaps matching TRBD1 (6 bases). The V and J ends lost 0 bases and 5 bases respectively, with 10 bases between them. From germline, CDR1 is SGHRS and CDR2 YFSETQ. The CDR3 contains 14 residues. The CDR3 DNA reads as TGCGCCAGCAGCTTGGAAGGGGGTGAAGATACGCAGTATTTT. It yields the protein CASSLEGGEDTQYF.

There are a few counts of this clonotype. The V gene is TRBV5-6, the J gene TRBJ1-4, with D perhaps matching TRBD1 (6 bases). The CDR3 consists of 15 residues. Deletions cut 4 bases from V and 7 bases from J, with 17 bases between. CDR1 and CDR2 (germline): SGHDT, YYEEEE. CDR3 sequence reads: CASSPAGVVGEKLFF. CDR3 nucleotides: TGTGCCAGCAGCCCGGCAGGGGTTGTCGGTGAAAAACTGTTTTTT.

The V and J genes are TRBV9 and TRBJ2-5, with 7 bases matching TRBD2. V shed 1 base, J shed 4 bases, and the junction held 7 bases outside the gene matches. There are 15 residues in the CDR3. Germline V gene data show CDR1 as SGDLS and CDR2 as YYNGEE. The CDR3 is CASSVRGGAGETQYF. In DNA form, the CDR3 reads TGTGCCAGCAGCGTACGCGGGGGTGCTGGAGAGACCCAGTACTTC.

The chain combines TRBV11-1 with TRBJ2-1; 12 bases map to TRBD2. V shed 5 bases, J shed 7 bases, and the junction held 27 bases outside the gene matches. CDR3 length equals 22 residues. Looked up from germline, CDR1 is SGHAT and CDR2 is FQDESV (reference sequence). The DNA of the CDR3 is TGTGCCAGCAGCCGCAAAAAGCCCGGGCGACTAGCGGGGGATCAGGTTAGGAATGAGCAGTTCTTC. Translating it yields CASSRKKPGRLAGDQVRNEQFF. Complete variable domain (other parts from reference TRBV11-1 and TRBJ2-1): EAEVAQSPRYKITEKSQAVAFWCDPISGHATLYWYRQILGQGPELLVQFQDESVVDDSQLPKDRFSAERLKGVDSTLKIQPAELGDSAMYLCASSRKKPGRLAGDQVRNEQFFGPGTRLTVL.

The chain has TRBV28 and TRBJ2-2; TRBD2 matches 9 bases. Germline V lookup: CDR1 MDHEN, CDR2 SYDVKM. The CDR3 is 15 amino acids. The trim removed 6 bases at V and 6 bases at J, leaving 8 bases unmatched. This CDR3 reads CASSLAGGGAGELFF. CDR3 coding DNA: TGTGCCAGCAGCCTAGCTGGCGGGGGGGCCGGGGAGCTGTTTTTT.

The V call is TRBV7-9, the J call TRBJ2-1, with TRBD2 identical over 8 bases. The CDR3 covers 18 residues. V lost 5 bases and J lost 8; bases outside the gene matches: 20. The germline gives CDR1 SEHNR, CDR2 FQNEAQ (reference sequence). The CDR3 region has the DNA TGTGCCAGCAGCCCGATGGGGGCGGGGGGATTCGAACGCTATGAGCAGTTCTTC. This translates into CASSPMGAGGFERYEQFF.

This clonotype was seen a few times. The CDR3 loop is CASSQTGASDEQFF. In nucleotides, the CDR3 is TGCGCCAGCAGCCAGACAGGGGCCTCGGATGAGCAGTTCTTC. The rearrangement links TRBV4-1 to TRBJ2-1; 8 nucleotides match TRBD1. Losses at the gene ends were 3 bases for V and 8 bases for J; bases not matched to a gene: 6. From germline, CDR1 is MGHRA and CDR2 YSYEKL. This CDR3 is built from 14 residues.

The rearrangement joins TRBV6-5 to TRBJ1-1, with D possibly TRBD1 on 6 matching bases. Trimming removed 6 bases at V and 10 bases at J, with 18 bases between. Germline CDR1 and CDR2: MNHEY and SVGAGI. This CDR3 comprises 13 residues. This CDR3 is CASSQGGAPGAFF. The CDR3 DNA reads TGTGCCAGCAGCCAAGGGGGGGCGCCGGGAGCTTTCTTT.

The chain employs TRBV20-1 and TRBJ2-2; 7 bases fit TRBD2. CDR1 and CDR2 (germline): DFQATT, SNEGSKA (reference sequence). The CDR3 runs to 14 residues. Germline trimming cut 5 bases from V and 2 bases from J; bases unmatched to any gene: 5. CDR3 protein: CSAPSGLNTGELFF. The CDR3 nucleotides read TGCAGTGCTCCTAGCGGCCTTAACACCGGGGAGCTGTTTTTT.

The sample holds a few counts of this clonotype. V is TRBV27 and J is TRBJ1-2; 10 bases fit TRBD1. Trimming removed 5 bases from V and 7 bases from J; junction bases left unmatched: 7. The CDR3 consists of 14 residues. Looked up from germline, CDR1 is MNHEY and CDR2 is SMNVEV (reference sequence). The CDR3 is CASSTGQGMFGYTF. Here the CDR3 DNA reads TGTGCCAGCAGTACGGGACAGGGGATGTTTGGCTACACCTTC.

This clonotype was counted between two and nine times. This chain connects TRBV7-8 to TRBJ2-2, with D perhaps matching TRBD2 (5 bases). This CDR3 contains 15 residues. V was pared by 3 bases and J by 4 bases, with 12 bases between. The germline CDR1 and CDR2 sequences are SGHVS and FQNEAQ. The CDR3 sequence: CASSFNVRGTGELFF. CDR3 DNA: TGTGCCAGCAGCTTTAACGTCCGGGGCACCGGGGAGCTGTTTTTT.

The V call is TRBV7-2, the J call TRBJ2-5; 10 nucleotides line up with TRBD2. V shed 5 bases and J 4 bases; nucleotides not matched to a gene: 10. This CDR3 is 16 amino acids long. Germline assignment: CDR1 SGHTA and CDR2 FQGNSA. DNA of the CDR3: TGTGCCAGCAGCCAGCGGGGGGGCCGTATGGGAGAGACCCAGTACTTC. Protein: CASSQRGGRMGETQYF.

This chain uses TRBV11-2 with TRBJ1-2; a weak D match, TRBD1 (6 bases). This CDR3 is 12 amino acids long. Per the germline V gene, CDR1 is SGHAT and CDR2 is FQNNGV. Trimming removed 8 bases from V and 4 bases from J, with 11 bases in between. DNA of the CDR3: TGTGCCAGCGGACAGTCCTCCTATGGCTACACCTTC. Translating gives CASGQSSYGYTF.